The sequence of this TCR beta chain was determined in a study of T cell repertoires in cytomegalovirus infection. Study summary: Signatures in public TCR beta sequences pointed to both CMV infection and matching HLA type.

Study-wide results and limits: Dominant in the ex vivo response were TCR beta clonotypes restricted by HLA-C and specific for CMV.

TCRdb re-called the reads with MiXCR, one entry per CDR3 protein. Of around 540,000 distinct CDR3 sequences listed, about 33% are singletons. This clonotype was detected a few times. Antigen: not known. In germline, CDR1 is MNHEY, CDR2 SVGEGT. This CDR3 region has 13 residues. V was pared by 5 bases and J by 5 bases, with 2 bases of the junction left unmatched. This sequence originates from a human donor in good health (CMV status not recorded). Some clones in this sample may be carry-over from other donors' samples. The chain recombines TRBV6-2 or TRBV6-3 with TRBJ2-2; 7 positions match TRBD2. Sequencing was performed on cultured PBMCs, taken from culture after CMV antigen stimulation. CDR3 sequence reads: CASSPGGTGELFF. CDR3 sequence (DNA): TGTGCCAGCAGTCCCGGGGGGACCGGGGAGCTGTTTTTT.